These 16 T cell receptor beta chains were sequenced from one sample in a study of T cells after yellow fever vaccination. MiXCR, applied by TCRdb to the 5' RACE reads, yields one record per CDR3 protein. This sample has 250,000 to 300,000 distinct CDR3 sequences, with approximately 8% found just once. The sequencing here drew on CD4+ T cells sorted from PBMCs, taken 5 days after the yellow fever booster vaccination. These TCRs come from a man aged 18 to 29 who received the YFV17D yellow fever vaccine.

This clonotype came up a few times. The chain links TRBV5-1 to TRBJ2-1, with D perhaps assigned TRBD1 or TRBD2 (7 bases each). Trimming cost V 7 bases and J 8 bases, with 22 bases left between them. Germline V CDR1 and CDR2: SGHRS, YFSETQ. The length of the CDR3 is 15 residues. CDR3 coding DNA: TGCGCCAGCCTAGACCCCAGGGGGGGCAAGGATGAGCAGTTCTTC. Residues: CASLDPRGGKDEQFF.

The gene calls are TRBV15 and TRBJ2-4, with a tentative D call TRBD1 (6 bases). V gave up 2 bases and J gave up 1 base, with 9 bases separating them. The length of the CDR3 is 15 residues. Germline lookup yields CDR1 LNHNV and CDR2 YYDKDF (reference sequence). The CDR3 here is CATSRTGTAKNIQYF. The DNA of the CDR3 is TGTGCCACCAGCAGAACAGGGACGGCCAAAAACATTCAGTACTTC.

The chain is built from TRBV12-5 and TRBJ2-7; 8 positions match TRBD1. CDR1 and CDR2 (germline): LGHNT, FRNRAP. V lost 1 base and J lost 2; bases outside the gene matches: 13. The CDR3 extends over 18 amino acids. The CDR3 is CASGLARAGGTTAYEQYF. CDR3 DNA sequence: TGTGCTAGTGGTTTGGCCCGGGCAGGGGGCACCACGGCCTACGAGCAGTACTTC.

The rearrangement links TRBV7-9 to TRBJ2-3; 8 bases agree with TRBD2. Trimming at V came to 5 bases and at J to 5 bases, leaving 12 bases not matched to a gene. This CDR3 has 16 amino acids. Germline lookup yields CDR1 SEHNR and CDR2 FQNEAQ (reference sequence). The CDR3 DNA reads as TGTGCCAGCAGCGCCTACGGGGGGGCGGTTGGAGATACGCAGTATTTT. Its protein product is CASSAYGGAVGDTQYF.

The chain couples TRBV6-5 to TRBJ2-3, with D uncertain. V gave up 8 bases and J gave up 6 bases, with 6 bases separating them. The CDR3 runs 10 residues. Looked up from germline, CDR1 is MNHEY and CDR2 is SVGAGI. CDR3 in amino acids: CASGRDTQYF. CDR3 nucleotides: TGTGCCAGCGGAAGGGATACGCAGTATTTT.

This clonotype turned up a few times. The chain couples TRBV5-1 to TRBJ2-5, with a weak D call TRBD2 (5 bases). CDR3 length: 13 amino acids. V dropped 4 bases and J dropped 5 bases, with 12 bases sitting between them. CDR1 is SGHRS, CDR2 YFSETQ, per germline. The CDR3: CASSRPGEETQYF. For the CDR3, the DNA is TGCGCCAGCAGCCGCCCCGGGGAGGAGACCCAGTACTTC.

There are a few counts of this clonotype. The chain recombines TRBV19 with TRBJ1-6; D is uncertain. Trimming cost V 7 bases and J 5 bases, with 9 bases left between them. The V gene's germline CDR1 is LNHDA and CDR2 SQIVND (reference sequence). The CDR3 covers 13 residues. CDR3 sequence reads: CASTRADNSPLHF. The CDR3 bases are TGTGCCAGTACCCGGGCCGATAATTCACCCCTCCACTTT.

A note on this clonotype: A read error may account for a junction end that differs from germline. This chain connects TRBV7-7 to TRBJ2-1; D call uncertain. The V gene's germline CDR1 is SSHAT and CDR2 FNYEAQ (reference sequence). The CDR3 has 15 amino acids. The CDR3 spells CASSLRAASYNEQFF. The CDR3, as DNA: TGTGCTAGCAGCTTACGGGCCGCATCGTACAATGAGCAGTTCTTC.

The chain joins TRBV4-1 to TRBJ1-2; the D gene is possibly TRBD1 (6 bases). This CDR3 has 15 amino acids. V was shortened by 4 bases and J by 6 bases, with 18 bases between the two germline ends. In germline, CDR1 is MGHRA, CDR2 YSYEKL. DNA of the CDR3: TGCGCCAGCAGCCCCCTTTCCGGGACACCGGATGGCTACACCTTC. Translating gives CASSPLSGTPDGYTF.

This chain uses TRBV12-3 or TRBV12-4 with TRBJ1-6; D gene uncertain. V dropped 2 bases and J dropped 10 bases, with 15 bases sitting between them. The CDR3 is made up of 15 amino acids. This chain's CDR3 is CASSLIDGVRSPLHF. The CDR3 DNA reads TGTGCCAGCAGTTTAATAGACGGGGTTCGGTCACCCCTCCACTTT.

CDR3 coding DNA: TGTGCCAGCAGCCAACAGGAATCGAACACTGAAGCTTTCTTT. This gives the protein CASSQQESNTEAFF. The V and J genes are TRBV7-9 and TRBJ1-1; TRBD1 is a possible D gene (5 bases). CDR1 SEHNR and CDR2 FQNEAQ come from the germline V gene (reference sequence). This CDR3 has 14 residues. The V gene lost 5 bases and the J gene lost 1 base, with 11 bases spanning the gap.

The rearrangement links TRBV16 to TRBJ2-7; the D gene could be TRBD1 or TRBD2 (5 bases each). Between the trimmed V and J ends, which lost 2 bases and 1 base, there was a span of 12 bases. The CDR3 sequence is 15 residues long. The germline V gene has CDR1 KGHSY and CDR2 FQNENV. The CDR3 reads CASSQRGQGSYEQYV. The DNA for the CDR3 is TGTGCCAGCAGCCAACGCGGGCAGGGTTCCTACGAGCAGTACGTC.

This clonotype turned up a few times. The J gene is TRBJ2-5, the V gene TRBV5-5; 7 bases line up with TRBD1. Per the germline V gene, CDR1 is SGHKS and CDR2 is YYEKEE (reference sequence). V shed 0 bases, J shed 7 bases, and the junction held 9 bases outside the gene matches. This CDR3 has 15 amino acids. The CDR3 region is CASSLAVDREGTQYF. For the CDR3, the DNA is TGTGCCAGCAGCTTGGCGGTCGACAGGGAAGGGACCCAGTACTTC. Using reference TRBV5-5 and TRBJ2-5 for the parts outside the CDR3, the full variable domain is DAGVTQSPTHLIKTRGQQVTLRCSPISGHKSVSWYQQVLGQGPQFIFQYYEKEERGRGNFPDRFSARQFPNYSSELNVNALLLGDSALYLCASSLAVDREGTQYFGPGTRLLVL.

This clonotype was picked up a small number of times. The chain carries TRBV7-6 and TRBJ2-2, with D hard to call. Germline CDR1 SGHVS, CDR2 FNYEAQ. The CDR3 spans 15 residues. V lost 1 base and J 1 base, leaving 7 bases between the germline ends. CDR3: CASSLEPGNTGELFF. Here the CDR3 DNA reads TGTGCCAGCAGCTTAGAACCAGGGAACACCGGGGAGCTGTTTTTT. Variable domain in full (rest from reference TRBV7-6 and TRBJ2-2): GAGVSQSPRYKVTKRGQDVALRCDPISGHVSLYWYRQALGQGPEFLTYFNYEAQQDKSGLPNDRFSAERPEGSISTLTIQRTEQRDSAMYRCASSLEPGNTGELFFGEGSRLTVL.

As regards this clonotype: A read error may be the cause here, since a much bigger clone is one base away. The chain links TRBV5-4 to TRBJ1-5, with 9 bases lining up with TRBD1. This CDR3 spans 14 amino acids. The V segment lost 4 bases and the J segment 3 bases; nucleotides outside the gene matches: 2. Germline V lookup: CDR1 SGHNT, CDR2 YYREEE (reference sequence). The DNA of the CDR3 is TGTGCCAGCAGCCGGACAGGGGACAATCAGCCCCAGCATTTT. As protein: CASSRTGDNQPQHF.

This clonotype has only a few counts. The J gene is TRBJ2-4, the V gene TRBV11-2, with a weak D call TRBD1 (7 bases). Germline values: CDR1 SGHAT, CDR2 FQNNGV. V lost 5 bases and J 11 bases, leaving 13 bases between the germline ends. The length of the CDR3 is 12 residues. In nucleotides, the CDR3 is TGTGCCAGCAGCGCAGTCAGGGGGGTTCAGTACTTC. This sequence encodes CASSAVRGVQYF.